This T cell receptor beta chain stems from a study of blood T cell repertoires in COVID-19. As originally analysed: Amplification of reference gene primers was used by the study to estimate nucleated cell counts. Method: immunoSEQ multiplex PCR; TCRdb's copy keeps in-frame clones and lacks some. V and J calls and clone size follow that table, whereas D and trimming were derived from the DNA. This table holds over 120,000 clones, about 86% found once. V dropped 6 bases and J dropped 3; count of bases not matched to a gene: 13. This CDR3 is 16 amino acids long. Germline assignment: CDR1 LGHDT and CDR2 YNNKEL (reference sequence).

The source of this sequence is a woman in her forties or fifties with active or convalescent COVID-19. Specimen: peripheral blood. This chain joins TRBV3-1 (or the pseudogene TRBV3-2) and TRBJ1-1; TRBD1 matches at 7 bases. The CDR3 nucleotides are TGTGCCAGCAGGGCAATGCAGTGGGACAGCTACACTGAAGCTTTCTTT. Translated, it gives CASRAMQWDSYTEAFF.